One and the same sample provided the 8 T cell receptor beta chains below, sequenced in a study of blood T cell repertoires in COVID-19. Assay used: immunoSEQ multiplex PCR; TCRdb lists only in-frame clones, some missing. The repertoire holds tens of thousands of clones, with 70% to 90% as singletons. Sequenced: peripheral blood. These receptors were collected from a human donor in a cohort sampled during active COVID-19.

J is TRBJ2-7 and V is TRBV7-6, with a tentative D call TRBD1 (6 bases). This CDR3 has 14 residues. V was shortened by 5 bases and J by 2 bases, with 13 bases between the two germline ends. From germline, CDR1 is SGHVS and CDR2 FNYEAQ. The chain's CDR3 is CASSTGTQPYEQYF. The CDR3 DNA is TGTGCCAGCAGCACCGGGACACAACCCTACGAGCAGTACTTC.

The chain employs TRBV2 and TRBJ1-6, with TRBD1 identical over 10 bases. The CDR3 runs to 15 residues. CDR1 is SNHLY, CDR2 FYNNEI, per germline. Trimming at V came to 6 bases and at J to 9 bases, leaving 8 bases not matched to a gene. The CDR3 protein is CASRDPGTGVSPLHF. The CDR3 DNA sequence: TGTGCCAGCAGGGACCCCGGGACAGGGGTTTCACCCCTCCACTTT.

This clone was observed a single time. V is TRBV6-6 and J is TRBJ2-1, with TRBD1 matching 8 bases. This CDR3 spans 14 amino acids. The V segment lost 8 bases and the J segment 0 bases; nucleotides outside the gene matches: 3. The germline CDR1 and CDR2 sequences are MNHNY and SVGAGI (reference sequence). Written as DNA, the CDR3 is TGTGCCAGCTTAGACAGGGGCTCCTACAATGAGCAGTTCTTC. Amino acids: CASLDRGSYNEQFF.

V usage is TRBV5-4 and J usage is TRBJ2-4; TRBD1 matches at 7 bases. Germline assignment: CDR1 SGHNT and CDR2 YYREEE (reference sequence). CDR3 length equals 15 residues. V lost 3 bases to trimming and J lost 0 bases; unmatched junction nucleotides: 3. CDR3 nucleotides: TGTGCCAGCAGCTCACAGGGGCTAGCCAAAAACATTCAGTACTTC. Amino acids: CASSSQGLAKNIQYF.

The CDR3: CASSWFYGNTGELFF. In DNA, the CDR3 is TGTGCCAGTAGCTGGTTTTACGGTAACACCGGGGAGCTGTTTTTT. The chain couples TRBV19 to TRBJ2-2, with no clear D. The CDR3 is 15 residues long. Germline-derived CDR1 and CDR2 are LNHDA and SQIVND (reference sequence). V was trimmed by 6 bases and J by 2 bases, leaving 13 bases between them.

This chain uses TRBV19 with TRBJ1-3, with D perhaps matching TRBD1 (6 bases). The germline V and J ends were trimmed by 5 bases and 3 bases, with 20 bases remaining between them. The CDR3 extends over 17 amino acids. Germline V gene data show CDR1 as LNHDA and CDR2 as SQIVND (reference sequence). CDR3 protein: CASSRPTQGRGGNTIYF. DNA for the CDR3: TGTGCCAGTAGTCGACCTACTCAGGGGCGCGGTGGAAACACCATATATTTT.

The chain is built from TRBV5-4 and TRBJ2-1; 12 nucleotides agree with TRBD2. V was pared by 4 bases and J by 8 bases, with 13 bases of the junction left unmatched. The CDR3 is 17 residues long. CDR1 SGHNT and CDR2 YYREEE come from the germline V gene (reference sequence). This CDR3 reads CASSPRRASGGAYEQFF. CDR3 nucleotide sequence: TGTGCCAGCAGCCCCCGTCGGGCTAGCGGGGGGGCGTATGAGCAGTTCTTC. The full variable domain, rest sourced from reference TRBV5-4 and TRBJ2-1, is ETGVTQSPTHLIKTRGQQVTLRCSSQSGHNTVSWYQQALGQGPQFIFQYYREEENGRGNFPPRFSGLQFPNYSSELNVNALELDDSALYLCASSPRRASGGAYEQFFGPGTRLTVL.

The chain uses TRBV6-1 and TRBJ1-1; tentative D call: TRBD1 (6 bases). The V gene lost 4 bases and the J gene lost 1 base, with 19 bases spanning the gap. This CDR3 region has 17 residues. Germline V gene sequence: CDR1 MNHNS, CDR2 SASEGT. The CDR3 loop reads CASSVGGAGKKNTEAFF. CDR3 nucleotide sequence: TGTGCCAGCAGTGTTGGGGGGGCTGGGAAGAAGAACACTGAAGCTTTCTTT.